The entry that follows covers one T cell receptor beta chain sequence. This entry comes from a study of technical replicates of blood from a handful of donors. Clones were sequenced by immunoSEQ multiplex PCR, and TCRdb holds only the in-frame ones, with some missing. Of 70,000 to 85,000 clones in the sample, under 95% are singletons; the top ten hold roughly 0.27%. The germline V and J ends were trimmed by 3 bases and 0 bases, with 9 bases remaining between them. This CDR3 is 14 amino acids long. CDR1 SGHNT and CDR2 YYREEE come from the germline V gene (reference sequence). This TCR came from a human donor in good health. Sequenced sample: T cells isolated from PBMCs. The V call is TRBV5-4, the J call TRBJ1-1; no clear D gene. The CDR3 loop reads CASSSGVMNTEAFF. CDR3 bases: TGTGCCAGCAGCTCCGGGGTGATGAACACTGAAGCTTTCTTT.